The 25 T cell receptor beta chains below come from one sample, sequenced in a study of T-cell memory formation after mild COVID-19. Via MiXCR, TCRdb re-called the 5' RACE reads, giving one row per CDR3 protein. The table lists around 340,000 distinct CDR3 sequences, over 13% of them singletons. The sequenced sample was PBMCs or a T cell subset sorted from them (not recorded which). These receptors all come from a man aged 18 to 30 who had mild COVID-19 (a few samples of this study predate the infection). Cell type and time point are not known.

CDR3 in amino acids: CASSQGPGGLDFF. The DNA of the CDR3 is TGCGCCAGCAGCCAAGGCCCGGGGGGCCTAGACTTCTTC. The J gene is TRBJ2-1, the V gene TRBV4-3; TRBD2 is a possible D gene (7 bases). The CDR3 consists of 13 residues. Looked up from germline, CDR1 is LGHNA and CDR2 is YSLEER. Trimming took 1 base from V and 16 from J, leaving 17 bases between them.

The V call is TRBV20-1, the J call TRBJ2-5, with TRBD1 matching over 8 bases. Germline V CDR1 and CDR2: DFQATT, SNEGSKA (reference sequence). V lost 2 bases, J lost 5 bases, and 10 bases stayed unmatched. The CDR3 covers 15 residues. DNA of the CDR3: TGCAGTGCTAGACAGGCAGGGGGCTTGTGGGAGACCCAGTACTTC. It specifies CSARQAGGLWETQYF.

Only a few counts were recorded for this clonotype. The genes are TRBV6-2 or TRBV6-3 and TRBJ2-1; no reliable D call. V was pared by 2 bases and J by 4 bases, with 6 bases between. This CDR3 is 13 amino acids long. Germline CDR1 MNHEY, CDR2 SVGEGT. CDR3 coding DNA: TGTGCCAGCAGTTACGAGAATTACAATGAGCAGTTCTTC. This codes for CASSYENYNEQFF.

The chain combines TRBV10-3 with TRBJ2-5, with 9 bases matching TRBD2. In germline, CDR1 is ENHRY, CDR2 SYGVKD. The CDR3 extends over 16 amino acids. The junction had 7 bases not matched to a gene; V was cut back by 3 bases and J by 2 bases. Here the CDR3 DNA reads TGTGCCATCAGTGATTTCGAGCGGGGGGCTCAAGAGACCCAGTACTTC. Protein sequence: CAISDFERGAQETQYF.

CDR3 loop: CASSQDVYNEQFF. For the CDR3, the DNA is TGCGCCAGCAGCCAGGACGTCTACAATGAGCAGTTCTTC. The V and J genes are TRBV5-1 and TRBJ2-1; no reliable D call. With 4 bases removed from V and 3 bases from J, the gap between germline ends came to 8 bases. The CDR3 spans 13 residues. Germline CDR1 reads SGHRS; CDR2 reads YFSETQ.

The chain recombines TRBV15 with TRBJ1-1, with D unresolved. V was cut by 6 bases and J by 1 base, with 6 bases left in between. The CDR3 is 12 residues long. The germline V gene encodes CDR1 LNHNV and CDR2 YYDKDF (reference sequence). The CDR3 nucleotides read TGTGCCACCAGTCACAGGAACACTGAAGCTTTCTTT. It translates to CATSHRNTEAFF.

This chain connects TRBV28 to TRBJ2-2, with D tentatively TRBD1 (6 bases). Germline CDR1 MDHEN, CDR2 SYDVKM. This CDR3 is 13 amino acids long. With 8 bases removed from V and 3 bases from J, the gap between germline ends came to 10 bases. The CDR3 loop is CASEPGDTGELFF. The CDR3 DNA is TGTGCCAGCGAACCAGGGGACACCGGGGAGCTGTTTTTT.

This clonotype was observed many times. Germline is not matched at one junction end, which may reflect a read error. The rearrangement joins TRBV7-2 to TRBJ2-3; D unresolved. The CDR3 loop spans 13 amino acids. Looked up from germline, CDR1 is SGHTA and CDR2 is FQGNSA. Written as DNA, the CDR3 is TGTGCCAGCAGTTTAGGAGGCACAGATACGCAGTATTTT. Protein: CASSLGGTDTQYF.

This clonotype came up many times. The CDR3 sequence: CASSSPDTANTGELFF. The CDR3 region has the DNA TGTGCCAGCAGCTCACCCGACACCGCGAACACCGGGGAGCTGTTTTTT. This sequence joins TRBV7-8 and TRBJ2-2, with D unclear. The CDR3 contains 16 residues. V dropped 4 bases and J dropped 0 bases, with 12 bases sitting between them. The V gene's germline CDR1 is SGHVS and CDR2 FQNEAQ.

This clonotype was counted ten times or more. The chain couples TRBV6-1 to TRBJ2-7, with D unclear. V dropped 1 base and J dropped 6 bases, with 10 bases sitting between them. This CDR3 has 13 residues. Germline CDR1 reads MNHNS; CDR2 reads SASEGT. This chain's CDR3 is CASSEGAVLEQYV. The CDR3 DNA is TGTGCCAGCAGTGAAGGGGCAGTCCTCGAGCAGTACGTC.

The V gene is TRBV20-1, the J gene TRBJ2-5, with D unresolved. The CDR3 runs 15 residues. The germline V and J ends were trimmed by 2 bases and 5 bases, with 18 bases remaining between them. In germline, CDR1 is DFQATT, CDR2 SNEGSKA (reference sequence). CDR3: CSARNPIRFAETQYF. In nucleotides, the CDR3 is TGCAGTGCTAGAAATCCGATCAGGTTCGCGGAGACCCAGTACTTC.

This clonotype was counted only a few times. The chain employs TRBV7-6 and TRBJ2-1, with D perhaps TRBD1 or TRBD2 (6 bases each). V lost 3 bases to trimming and J lost 7 bases, with 16 bases between them. In germline, CDR1 is SGHVS, CDR2 FNYEAQ. This CDR3 has 15 residues. This CDR3 reads CASSFGGSAINEQFF. CDR3 nucleotides: TGTGCCAGCAGCTTCGGGGGCTCCGCCATTAATGAGCAGTTCTTC.

CDR3 amino acids: CASSLVIGNEQFF. CDR3 nucleotides: TGTGCCAGCAGCTTAGTCATCGGTAATGAGCAGTTCTTC. The chain uses TRBV7-6 and TRBJ2-1; no reliable D call. CDR1 and CDR2 from the germline V gene are SGHVS and FNYEAQ. Trimming removed 1 base from V and 7 bases from J, with 8 bases in between. The CDR3 sequence is 13 residues long.

The gene calls are TRBV5-6 and TRBJ2-7; 9 positions agree with TRBD2. The germline V gene encodes CDR1 SGHDT and CDR2 YYEEEE. V lost 5 bases to trimming and J lost 7 bases; unmatched junction nucleotides: 7. CDR3 size: 13 residues. CDR3 bases: TGTGCCAGCAGACACGACGCGGGGGGGGAGCAGTACGTC. This sequence encodes CASRHDAGGEQYV.

This clonotype was detected a few times. V is TRBV12-3 or TRBV12-4 and J is TRBJ2-2; 8 bases fit TRBD2. Trimming at V came to 6 bases and at J to 3 bases, leaving 3 bases not matched to a gene. This CDR3 has 14 residues. The CDR3 spells CASRGLVYTGELFF. The DNA for the CDR3 is TGTGCCAGCAGGGGACTAGTGTACACCGGGGAGCTGTTTTTT.

This clonotype was recorded a few times. This chain connects TRBV14 to TRBJ2-2; the match to TRBD2 covers 8 bases. Trimming took 5 bases from V and 5 from J; bases not matched to a gene: 10. CDR1 is SGHDN, CDR2 FVKESK, per germline. The CDR3 has 16 residues. As DNA, the CDR3 is TGTGCCAGCAGCAAACGGGGAGCGGGGGCAACCGGGGAGCTGTTTTTT. Amino acids: CASSKRGAGATGELFF.

This clonotype has a handful of counts. The chain joins TRBV5-1 to TRBJ1-2; 9 positions match TRBD1. V shed 4 bases, J shed 6 bases, and the junction held 10 bases outside the gene matches. The CDR3 runs to 15 residues. Germline-derived CDR1 and CDR2 are SGHRS and YFSETQ. The CDR3 here is CASSDGQGILDGYTF. The CDR3, as DNA: TGCGCCAGCAGCGATGGACAGGGGATTTTGGATGGCTACACCTTC.

This clonotype occurred a few times. The chain employs TRBV7-2 and TRBJ2-5; D tentatively fits TRBD1 or TRBD2 (5 bases each). The CDR3 runs to 14 residues. Per the germline V gene, CDR1 is SGHTA and CDR2 is FQGNSA. Trimming removed 5 bases at V and 4 bases at J, with 14 bases between. CDR3 bases: TGTGCCAGCAGCATGGGGACGATGATAGAGACCCAGTACTTC. Encoded protein: CASSMGTMIETQYF. The whole variable domain, remainder taken from reference TRBV7-2 and TRBJ2-5, is GAGVSQSPSNKVTEKGKDVELRCDPISGHTALYWYRQSLGQGLEFLIYFQGNSAPDKSGLPSDRFSAERTGGSVSTLTIQRTQQEDSAVYLCASSMGTMIETQYFGPGTRLLVL.

In this sample, this clonotype turned up many times. The gene calls are TRBV3-1 and TRBJ2-5; D is unresolved. The V end was cut by 7 bases, the J end by 5 bases, with 8 bases between. Germline values: CDR1 LGHDT, CDR2 YNNKEL (reference sequence). The CDR3 covers 11 residues. The CDR3 DNA sequence: TGTGCCAGCATCATGGGGGAGACCCAGTACTTC. Translation: CASIMGETQYF.

The chain recombines TRBV5-6 with TRBJ2-2; the D is unclear. The CDR3 is made up of 16 amino acids. Per germline, CDR1 SGHDT and CDR2 YYEEEE. Trimming removed 0 bases from V and 1 base from J, with 10 bases in between. The CDR3 region is CASSLVAHKNTGELFF. In nucleotides, the CDR3 is TGTGCCAGCAGCTTGGTCGCTCACAAGAACACCGGGGAGCTGTTTTTT.

The CDR3 DNA follows: TGTGCCAGCAGCCAACTGTCTGGACAGGGTGGGGACATTCAGTACTTC. It yields the protein CASSQLSGQGGDIQYF. The chain has TRBV14 and TRBJ2-4, with 8 positions matching TRBD1. V lost 2 bases to trimming and J lost 8 bases; unmatched junction nucleotides: 11. CDR3 length: 16 amino acids. CDR1 is SGHDN and CDR2 is FVKESK in the germline V gene.

This chain links TRBV6-5 with TRBJ2-1; 14 bases are a match to TRBD2. The CDR3 has 17 residues. CDR1 and CDR2 (germline): MNHEY, SVGAGI. J lost 4 bases, V lost 5 bases, and 7 bases had no gene match. The CDR3 loop is CASSRSGLAGVYNEQFF. Here the CDR3 DNA reads TGTGCCAGCAGTCGATCGGGACTAGCGGGGGTTTACAATGAGCAGTTCTTC.

The table lists this clonotype with a few counts. The rearrangement uses TRBV30 and TRBJ1-2; weak D call: TRBD1 (6 bases). Trimming took 8 bases from V and 12 from J, leaving 28 bases between them. The CDR3 is made up of 14 amino acids. CDR1 GTSNPN and CDR2 SVGIG come from the germline V gene (reference sequence). CDR3 in amino acids: CASGKGDIVLVDTF. The CDR3 coding sequence is TGTGCCAGCGGGAAGGGGGACATCGTTCTCGTGGACACCTTC. Combining the CDR3 with reference TRBV30 and TRBJ1-2 gives the whole variable domain SQTIHQWPATLVQPVGSPLSLECTVEGTSNPNLYWYRQAAGRGLQLLFYSVGIGQISSEVPQNLSASRPQDRQFILSSKKLLLSDSGFYLCASGKGDIVLVDTFGSGTRLTVV.

This chain connects TRBV7-6 to TRBJ2-1, with TRBD1 matching 7 bases. The germline gives CDR1 SGHVS, CDR2 FNYEAQ. Trimming cost V 5 bases and J 9 bases; bases outside gene matches: 4. The CDR3 contains 12 residues. In DNA, the CDR3 is TGTGCCAGCAGCGCCACAGGGGTTGAGCAGTTCTTC. Translated, it gives CASSATGVEQFF.

This clonotype was seen at least ten times. The junction departs from germline at one end; a sequencing error may be responsible. The CDR3 DNA follows: TGTGCTAGCAGCTTATCGAGCGGGGCAGATACGCAGTATTTT. Protein: CASSLSSGADTQYF. V and J are TRBV7-7 and TRBJ2-3, with TRBD2 matching over 7 bases. The CDR3 runs to 14 residues. Germline values: CDR1 SSHAT, CDR2 FNYEAQ (reference sequence).